One and the same sample provided the 24 T cell receptor beta chains below, sequenced in a study of immune heterogeneity within non-small cell lung tumors. It was a multiplex PCR that amplified TCR beta CDR3, with 32 V and 13 J primers. TCRdb called the multiplex PCR reads again in MiXCR, with one record for every CDR3 protein. The table lists 20,000 to 25,000 distinct CDR3 sequences, around 27% of them singletons. For each sample, template was about 600 ng of bulk tumor genomic DNA. During surgery, several far-apart biopsies were obtained from every primary tumor. Before undergoing curative surgery, patients had newly diagnosed non-small cell lung cancer that was untreated. Source material: lung tumor tissue. These receptors were taken from a man between 35 and 55 years old with non-small cell lung cancer.

The genes are TRBV19 and TRBJ1-4, with TRBD1 matching 12 bases. Germline assignment: CDR1 LNHDA and CDR2 SQIVND (reference sequence). The CDR3 is made up of 14 amino acids. V was clipped by 10 bases and J by 8 bases; unmatched bases: 8. The CDR3, as DNA: TGTGCCATTAGGGACAGGGGGCTCGGGGAAAAACTGTTTTTT. Translation: CAIRDRGLGEKLFF.

There are a few counts of this clonotype. The chain has TRBV7-2 and TRBJ2-7; D perhaps matches TRBD2 (5 bases). CDR1 is SGHTA and CDR2 is FQGNSA in the germline V gene. The CDR3 loop spans 16 amino acids. V was shortened by 5 bases and J by 2 bases, with 19 bases between the two germline ends. CDR3 amino acids: CASSRNSWDSAYEQYF. The DNA for the CDR3 is TGTGCCAGCAGCCGAAACTCCTGGGATAGCGCCTACGAGCAGTACTTC.

This clonotype is termed medium-sized (0.01 to 0.1%). This chain connects TRBV19 to TRBJ1-5, with 9 bases fitting TRBD1. There are 19 residues in the CDR3. Germline CDR1 is LNHDA and CDR2 is SQIVND (reference sequence). V was clipped by 3 bases and J by 3 bases; unmatched bases: 15. CDR3 residues: CASSMRDRAQTLLNQPQHF. In DNA form, the CDR3 reads TGTGCCAGTAGTATGAGGGACAGGGCTCAAACCCTTCTCAATCAGCCCCAGCATTTT.

This clonotype is medium-sized (0.01 to 0.1%) by share. This chain joins TRBV19 and TRBJ1-2; no definite D call. Germline CDR1 is LNHDA and CDR2 is SQIVND (reference sequence). This CDR3 is built from 16 residues. Trimming took 0 bases from V and 4 from J, leaving 15 bases between them. The DNA for the CDR3 is TGTGCCAGTAGTATAGATTTTAGGGCAGCCATCTATGGCTACACCTTC. The encoded protein is CASSIDFRAAIYGYTF.

The rearrangement links TRBV7-9 to TRBJ2-1; tentative D call: TRBD2 (6 bases). The V gene lost 1 base and the J gene lost 0 bases, with 13 bases spanning the gap. CDR1 and CDR2 from the germline V gene are SEHNR and FQNEAQ (reference sequence). The CDR3 is 17 amino acids. CDR3 amino acids: CASSLVASVNSYNEQFF. The CDR3 coding sequence is TGTGCCAGCAGCTTAGTGGCTAGCGTAAACTCCTACAATGAGCAGTTCTTC.

Relative to its sample, this clonotype is medium-sized. The J gene is TRBJ2-5, the V gene TRBV9, with D perhaps matching TRBD1 or TRBD2 (7 bases each). Trimming took off 0 bases at V and 2 bases at J, with 11 bases between the two ends. Germline V gives CDR1 SGDLS, CDR2 YYNGEE. This CDR3 is 15 amino acids long. The CDR3 coding sequence is TGTGCCAGCAGCGTAGTTCAGGGGGGGCAAGAGACCCAGTACTTC. This encodes CASSVVQGGQETQYF.

V is TRBV4-1 and J is TRBJ1-5; 8 nucleotides agree with TRBD1. CDR3 length equals 16 residues. Germline V gene lookup returns CDR1 MGHRA and CDR2 YSYEKL. J lost 5 bases, V lost 5 bases, and 11 bases had no gene match. CDR3 protein: CASSCRTGGIDQPQHF. Here the CDR3 DNA reads TGCGCCAGCAGCTGCAGAACAGGGGGTATTGATCAGCCCCAGCATTTT.

Sample share makes this clonotype large. The J gene is TRBJ2-7, the V gene TRBV6-2 or TRBV6-3, with D possibly being TRBD1 (5 bases). Trimming left V 7 bases short and J 5 bases short, with 15 bases between. The CDR3 runs to 13 residues. Germline values: CDR1 MNHEY, CDR2 SVGEGT. CDR3 amino acids: CASTRPPGNEQYF. The DNA for the CDR3 is TGTGCCAGCACCAGACCCCCAGGGAACGAGCAGTACTTC.

The table lists this clonotype with a few counts. The V call is TRBV7-6, the J call TRBJ2-7, with 9 bases identical to TRBD2. From germline, CDR1 is SGHVS and CDR2 FNYEAQ. Losses at the gene ends were 8 bases for V and 7 bases for J; bases not matched to a gene: 9. This CDR3 is 13 amino acids long. The CDR3 loop reads CASVASGTGEQYF. For the CDR3, the DNA is TGTGCCAGCGTGGCTAGCGGGACGGGTGAGCAGTACTTC.

The table lists this clonotype with a count of one. With a much larger clone just one base away, this may be a read error. The rearrangement joins TRBV15 to TRBJ1-5, with D possibly TRBD1 on 6 matching bases. Germline V gives CDR1 LNHNV, CDR2 YYDKDF (reference sequence). The ends were cut back, 0 bases at V and 6 bases at J, with 18 bases in the middle. This CDR3 has 17 amino acids. CDR3 DNA: TGTGCCACCAGCAGAGATAAGGGGACAAGAGGATGTCAGCCCCAGCATTTT. This codes for CATSRDKGTRGCQPQHF.

This clonotype was observed a few times. The chain uses TRBV6-6 and TRBJ2-7; D unresolved. Germline CDR1 reads MNHNY; CDR2 reads SVGAGI (reference sequence). The V end was cut by 0 bases, the J end by 3 bases, with 9 bases between. This CDR3 has 14 residues. CDR3 in amino acids: CASSYSNQGYEQYF. The CDR3, as DNA: TGTGCCAGCAGTTACTCGAATCAAGGCTACGAGCAGTACTTC.

This chain uses TRBV7-3 with TRBJ1-2; perhaps TRBD1 as D (5 bases). Trimming stripped 0 bases from V and 6 bases from J, with 17 bases between. The CDR3 totals 16 residues. Germline V gives CDR1 SGHTA, CDR2 FQGTGA. CDR3: CASSLTPRVGSDGYTF. DNA for the CDR3: TGTGCCAGCAGCTTAACCCCCAGGGTGGGCAGCGATGGCTACACCTTC.

The chain recombines TRBV9 with TRBJ2-5, with TRBD2 identical over 7 bases. The CDR3 has 13 amino acids. Trimming cost V 0 bases and J 7 bases; bases outside gene matches: 3. CDR1 and CDR2 from the germline V gene are SGDLS and YYNGEE. Here the CDR3 DNA reads TGTGCCAGCAGCGTAGACGGGAGGTCGACCCAGTACTTC. Protein: CASSVDGRSTQYF. The full variable domain, with the rest looked up from reference TRBV9 and TRBJ2-5, is DSGVTQTPKHLITATGQRVTLRCSPRSGDLSVYWYQQSLDQGLQFLIQYYNGEERAKGNILERFSAQQFPDLHSELNLSSLELGDSALYFCASSVDGRSTQYFGPGTRLLVL.

Worth noting for this clonotype: A junction end diverges from the germline sequence, so it may reflect a read error. V usage is TRBV5-1 and J usage is TRBJ2-3; D may correspond to TRBD1 or TRBD2 (6 bases each). Per the germline V gene, CDR1 is SGHRS and CDR2 is YFSETQ. The CDR3 has 16 amino acids. The CDR3 sequence is CASSLARGAGPDTQYF. Here the CDR3 DNA reads TGCGCCAGCAGCTTGGCGAGGGGGGCAGGACCAGATACACAGTATTTT. Full variable domain (remainder filled in from reference TRBV5-1 and TRBJ2-3): KAGVTQTPRYLIKTRGQQVTLSCSPISGHRSVSWYQQTPGQGLQFLFEYFSETQRNKGNFPGRFSGRQFSNSRSEMNVSTLELGDSALYLCASSLARGAGPDTQYFGPGTRLTVL.

This clonotype was counted at least ten times. The rearrangement joins TRBV29-1 to TRBJ1-5, with D maybe TRBD1 (6 bases). V was shortened by 6 bases and J by 1 base, with 13 bases between the two germline ends. The germline gives CDR1 SQVTM, CDR2 ANQGSEA. CDR3 length: 14 amino acids. The CDR3 is CSVGIGQSNQPQHF. The CDR3 DNA reads TGCAGCGTCGGAATCGGACAGAGCAATCAGCCCCAGCATTTT.

In this sample, this clonotype turned up a few times. The V gene is TRBV25-1, the J gene TRBJ2-1; unclear D gene. This CDR3 has 11 amino acids. Germline V gene sequence: CDR1 MGHDK, CDR2 SYGVNS. The germline V and J ends were trimmed by 4 bases and 11 bases, with 9 bases remaining between them. For the CDR3, the DNA is TGTGCCAGCAGTGTGCATAGTCAGCAGTTCTTC. Translating gives CASSVHSQQFF.

In its sample, this clonotype was seen many times. V is TRBV6-5 and J is TRBJ1-6; TRBD1 agrees at 10 bases. This CDR3 contains 16 residues. J gave up 9 bases and V 2 bases, and 7 bases lay outside the gene matches. From germline, CDR1 is MNHEY and CDR2 SVGAGI. CDR3 in DNA: TGTGCCAGCAGTTACCCTCCGGGACAGGGGACTTCACCCCTCCACTTT. It codes for CASSYPPGQGTSPLHF.

This chain joins TRBV19 and TRBJ2-7, with TRBD1 identical over 9 bases. Trimming cost V 1 base and J 9 bases; bases outside gene matches: 10. This CDR3 is 15 amino acids long. Germline V gene sequence: CDR1 LNHDA, CDR2 SQIVND (reference sequence). In nucleotides, the CDR3 is TGTGCCAGTAGTATAGGACAGGGGGTCCTCAGTCGGCAGTACTTC. This sequence encodes CASSIGQGVLSRQYF.

This clonotype was found many times. This chain joins TRBV27 and TRBJ2-5; 9 positions agree with TRBD2. CDR1 and CDR2 from the germline V gene are MNHEY and SMNVEV (reference sequence). The CDR3 length is 18 residues. V lost 4 bases, J lost 4 bases, and 16 bases stayed unmatched. The CDR3 reads CASSSSLAGLEVGETQYF. The CDR3 coding sequence is TGTGCCAGCAGTTCATCCCTAGCGGGATTAGAAGTAGGAGAGACCCAGTACTTC.

This clonotype qualifies as medium-sized. The rearrangement uses TRBV15 and TRBJ2-5, with 7 bases aligning to TRBD1. Germline V lookup: CDR1 LNHNV, CDR2 YYDKDF (reference sequence). V shed 4 bases, J shed 5 bases, and the junction held 1 base outside the gene matches. The CDR3 is 12 amino acids. In nucleotides, the CDR3 is TGTGCCACCAGCACACAGGGGGAGACCCAGTACTTC. It is translated as CATSTQGETQYF. Looking up the rest from reference TRBV15 and TRBJ2-5 gives the full variable domain: DAMVIQNPRYQVTQFGKPVTLSCSQTLNHNVMYWYQQKSSQAPKLLFHYYDKDFNNEADTPDNFQSRRPNTSFCFLDIRSPGLGDTAMYLCATSTQGETQYFGPGTRLLVL.

As regards this clonotype: Because the CDR3 is missing its conserved closing phenylalanine or tryptophan, this is likely a read error. The V gene is TRBV4-1, the J gene TRBJ2-2; D is unclear. Trimming cost V 0 bases and J 0 bases, with 5 bases left between them. CDR1 MGHRA and CDR2 YSYEKL come from the germline V gene. CDR3 length equals 15 residues. The CDR3 DNA is TGCGCCAGCAGCCAAGACAGGTCGAACACCGGGGAGCTGTTTTCT. Translating it yields CASSQDRSNTGELFS.

This clonotype is medium-sized (0.01 to 0.1%) by share. This chain joins TRBV27 and TRBJ1-1; D is unclear. The germline V gene has CDR1 MNHEY and CDR2 SMNVEV (reference sequence). Trimming shortened V by 5 bases and J by 0 bases, and 7 bases separated the two germline ends. The CDR3 contains 13 residues. CDR3 bases: TGTGCCAGCAGTGGTCAGATGAACACTGAAGCTTTCTTT. Translated, it gives CASSGQMNTEAFF.

The gene calls are TRBV20-1 and TRBJ1-4, with D possibly TRBD1 on 5 matching bases. Germline CDR1 and CDR2: DFQATT and SNEGSKA (reference sequence). This CDR3 has 13 amino acids. Between the trimmed V and J ends, which lost 6 bases and 4 bases, there was a span of 12 bases. DNA for the CDR3: TGCAGTGCAACCCCGGGGCGTAATGAAAAACTGTTTTTT. It codes for CSATPGRNEKLFF.

About this clonotype itself: Being one base from a much bigger clone, this may be a read error. The chain has TRBV2 and TRBJ2-7, with 13 bases identical to TRBD2. This CDR3 contains 13 residues. CDR1 and CDR2 from the germline V gene are SNHLY and FYNNEI. The CDR3 reads CVSRGTSGTEQYF. As DNA, the CDR3 is TGTGTCAGCAGGGGGACTAGCGGGACCGAGCAGTACTTC.